These 13 T cell receptor beta chains share one sample of origin, sequenced in a study of control samples from healthy donors and cancer patients. The protocol was immunoSEQ multiplex PCR, while the TCRdb copy is restricted to in-frame clones and leaves out a portion. The repertoire holds 91,000 or so clones, with roughly nine tenths as singletons. Sample: blood. These receptors were taken from a woman in her twenties or thirties in good health.

The chain is built from TRBV5-8 and TRBJ2-1; 14 nucleotides line up with TRBD2. The CDR3 contains 18 residues. The J segment lost 6 bases and the V segment lost 0 bases, leaving 8 bases of the junction unmatched. Per the germline V gene, CDR1 is SGHTS and CDR2 is YDEGEE. CDR3 region: CASSLARLAGGPGNEQFF. The CDR3 DNA sequence: TGTGCCAGCAGCTTGGCCCGACTAGCGGGAGGGCCCGGCAATGAGCAGTTCTTC.

V gene TRBV5-1 combines with J gene TRBJ2-2, with 12 bases fitting TRBD2. The length of the CDR3 is 16 residues. J gave up 5 bases and V 9 bases, and 11 bases lay outside the gene matches. The V gene's germline CDR1 is SGHRS and CDR2 YFSETQ. CDR3 region: CATRLAGVGLTGELFF. The DNA for the CDR3 is TGCGCCACCCGACTAGCGGGAGTGGGTTTGACCGGGGAGCTGTTTTTT. Together with reference TRBV5-1 and TRBJ2-2, the CDR3 gives the full variable domain: KAGVTQTPRYLIKTRGQQVTLSCSPISGHRSVSWYQQTPGQGLQFLFEYFSETQRNKGNFPGRFSGRQFSNSRSEMNVSTLELGDSALYLCATRLAGVGLTGELFFGEGSRLTVL.

The chain carries TRBV27 and TRBJ2-1; possibly TRBD2 for D (6 bases). Germline V gene data show CDR1 as MNHEY and CDR2 as SMNVEV (reference sequence). This CDR3 is built from 16 residues. The V gene lost 3 bases and the J gene lost 0 bases, with 12 bases spanning the gap. CDR3 sequence (DNA): TGTGCCAGCAGTTTTACTAGCAGAAGCTCCTACAATGAGCAGTTCTTC. Its protein product is CASSFTSRSSYNEQFF.

This clone was seen once. The chain couples TRBV3-1 (or the pseudogene TRBV3-2) to TRBJ1-5; the D is unclear. Per germline, CDR1 LGHDT and CDR2 YNNKEL (reference sequence). The V end lost 0 bases, the J end lost 7 bases, and 13 bases lay between the germline ends. The CDR3 spans 15 residues. The CDR3 DNA sequence: TGTGCCAGCAGCCAAGATTCGGTTACGCACCAGCCCCAGCATTTT. Its translation is CASSQDSVTHQPQHF.

This clone was detected once. This chain uses TRBV28 with TRBJ1-3; D not resolved. Between the trimmed V and J ends, which lost 6 bases and 3 bases, there was a span of 6 bases. The CDR3 loop spans 12 amino acids. Germline lookup yields CDR1 MDHEN and CDR2 SYDVKM. Here the CDR3 reads CASSTSGNTIYF. CDR3 DNA sequence: TGTGCCAGCAGCACCAGTGGAAACACCATATATTTT.

V is TRBV5-6 and J is TRBJ2-7; no reliable D call. V was trimmed by 2 bases and J by 7 bases, leaving 10 bases between them. There are 12 residues in the CDR3. In germline, CDR1 is SGHDT, CDR2 YYEEEE. Here the CDR3 DNA reads TGTGCCAGCAGCTTACCTGTATCAGAGCAGTACTTC. This sequence encodes CASSLPVSEQYF.

The rearrangement links TRBV28 to TRBJ2-3; D could derive from TRBD1 or TRBD2 (5 bases each). Germline V gene data show CDR1 as MDHEN and CDR2 as SYDVKM. Trimming removed 3 bases at V and 0 bases at J, with 13 bases between. CDR3 size: 16 residues. CDR3 protein: CASSFGPGGSTDTQYF. Written as DNA, the CDR3 is TGTGCCAGCAGTTTTGGGCCTGGGGGAAGCACAGATACGCAGTATTTT.

The rearrangement uses TRBV4-1 and TRBJ2-6; the D gene is possibly TRBD1 (5 bases). Germline assignment: CDR1 MGHRA and CDR2 YSYEKL. The CDR3 extends over 19 amino acids. The V gene lost 1 base and the J gene lost 1 base, with 17 bases spanning the gap. The CDR3 nucleotides are TGCGCCAGCAGCCAAGTAACAGGCGCCGGGCGTTCTGGGGCCAACGTCCTGACTTTC. Encoded protein: CASSQVTGAGRSGANVLTF.

The chain couples TRBV12-5 to TRBJ1-3; D remains unclear. From germline, CDR1 is LGHNT and CDR2 FRNRAP. The CDR3 consists of 15 residues. Trimming pared 1 base from V and 0 bases from J, leaving 7 bases between. CDR3 region: CASGLEAHSGNTIYF. In DNA form, the CDR3 reads TGTGCTAGTGGTTTGGAGGCCCACTCTGGAAACACCATATATTTT. The complete variable domain, with remaining parts taken from reference TRBV12-5 and TRBJ1-3, reads DARVTQTPRHKVTEMGQEVTMRCQPILGHNTVFWYRQTMMQGLELLAYFRNRAPLDDSGMPKDRFSAEMPDATLATLKIQPSEPRDSAVYFCASGLEAHSGNTIYFGEGSWLTVV.

V and J are TRBV11-3 and TRBJ2-1; D is undetermined. This CDR3 is 13 amino acids long. Trimming removed 3 bases at V and 5 bases at J, with 8 bases between. Looked up from germline, CDR1 is SGHNT and CDR2 is YENEEA. In DNA form, the CDR3 reads TGTGCCAGCAGCTTGGACCGCCACAATGAGCAGTTCTTC. Translating it yields CASSLDRHNEQFF.

This chain uses TRBV13 with TRBJ1-2; D perhaps matches TRBD1 (6 bases). The V end lost 3 bases, the J end lost 5 bases, and 16 bases lay between the germline ends. This CDR3 spans 15 amino acids. The germline gives CDR1 PRHDT, CDR2 FYEKMQ (reference sequence). The CDR3 loop reads CASSFRQAPRYGYTF. CDR3 bases: TGTGCCAGCAGCTTCAGACAGGCCCCTAGGTATGGCTACACCTTC.

This chain uses TRBV27 with TRBJ1-5; 8 nucleotides match TRBD1. The CDR3 spans 16 residues. V shed 6 bases and J 5 bases; nucleotides not matched to a gene: 12. The germline gives CDR1 MNHEY, CDR2 SMNVEV (reference sequence). CDR3 DNA sequence: TGTGCCAGCAGCGACGGCTGGACAGGGAAAGATCAGCCCCAGCATTTT. Its translation: CASSDGWTGKDQPQHF.

Note on this clone: The same CDR3 can be traced to other DNA sequences in this sample. This chain connects TRBV5-1 to TRBJ1-5; 7 bases line up with TRBD1. The CDR3 is made up of 15 amino acids. Germline CDR1 and CDR2: SGHRS and YFSETQ. V shed 0 bases and J 7 bases; nucleotides not matched to a gene: 7. This chain's CDR3 is CASSLDGQANQPQHF. The CDR3 DNA sequence: TGCGCCAGCAGCTTGGACGGACAGGCCAACCAGCCCCAGCATTTT.